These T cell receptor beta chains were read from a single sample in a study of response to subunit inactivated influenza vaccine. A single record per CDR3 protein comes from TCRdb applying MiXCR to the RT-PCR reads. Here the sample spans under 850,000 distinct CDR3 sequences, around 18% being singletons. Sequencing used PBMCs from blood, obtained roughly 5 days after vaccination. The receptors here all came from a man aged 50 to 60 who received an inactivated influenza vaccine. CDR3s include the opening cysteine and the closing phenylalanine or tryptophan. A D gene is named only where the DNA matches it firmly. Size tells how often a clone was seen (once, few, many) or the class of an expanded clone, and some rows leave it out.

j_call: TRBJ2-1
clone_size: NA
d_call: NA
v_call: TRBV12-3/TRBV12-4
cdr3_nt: TGTGCCAGCAGTGACGGGAGTAGCAGGGCCTACAATGAGCAGTTCTTC
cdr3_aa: CASSDGSSRAYNEQFF

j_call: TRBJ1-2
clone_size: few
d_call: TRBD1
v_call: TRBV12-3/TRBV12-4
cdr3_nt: TGTGCCAGCAGTCCCGGACAGGGGGGATGGTATGGCTACACCTTC
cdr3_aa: CASSPGQGGWYGYTF

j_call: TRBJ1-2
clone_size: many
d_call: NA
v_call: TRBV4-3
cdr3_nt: TGCGCCAGCAGCCAAGATGATCGTCCAGGACCTAACTATGGCTACACCTTC
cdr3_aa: CASSQDDRPGPNYGYTF

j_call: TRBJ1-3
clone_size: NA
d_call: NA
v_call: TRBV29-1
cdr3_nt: TGCAGCGTTAGCTCACGGAACACCATATATTTT
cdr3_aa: CSVSSRNTIYF

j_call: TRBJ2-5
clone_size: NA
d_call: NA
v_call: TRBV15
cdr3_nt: TGTGCCACCAGCAGAGATATACAGGATGGGGAGACCCAGTACTTC
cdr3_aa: CATSRDIQDGETQYF

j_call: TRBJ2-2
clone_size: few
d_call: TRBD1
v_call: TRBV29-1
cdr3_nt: TGCAGCGTTGCGACAGGGTCGTCCGGGGAGCTGTTTTTT
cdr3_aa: CSVATGSSGELFF

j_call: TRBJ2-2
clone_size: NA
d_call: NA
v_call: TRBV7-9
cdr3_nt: TGTGCCAGCAGCCCCGTGCGGAGCGGTCCCGGGGAGCTGTTTTTT
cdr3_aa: CASSPVRSGPGELFF

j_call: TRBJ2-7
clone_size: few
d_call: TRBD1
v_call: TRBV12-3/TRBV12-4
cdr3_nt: TGTGCCAGCAGTTTCGGCTTGGGACAGGGGGTCTACGAGCAGTACTTC
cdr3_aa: CASSFGLGQGVYEQYF

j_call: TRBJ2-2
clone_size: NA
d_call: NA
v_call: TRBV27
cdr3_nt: TGTGCCAGCAGTTTACCTGGCCATATAAACACCGGGGAGCTGTTTTTT
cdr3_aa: CASSLPGHINTGELFF

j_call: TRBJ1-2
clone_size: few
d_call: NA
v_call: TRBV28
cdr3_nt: TGTGCCAGCAGTTTACCAAATCTCAGCTATGGCTACACCTTC
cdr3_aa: CASSLPNLSYGYTF

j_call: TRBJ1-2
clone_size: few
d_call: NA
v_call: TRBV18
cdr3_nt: TGTGCCAGCTCACCACGAGGGACAACCCACTATGGCTACACCTTC
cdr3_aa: CASSPRGTTHYGYTF

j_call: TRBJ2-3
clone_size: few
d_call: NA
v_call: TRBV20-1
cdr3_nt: TGCAGTGCAGACGCCTACAGGGACACTAGCACAGATACGCAGTATTTT
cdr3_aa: CSADAYRDTSTDTQYF

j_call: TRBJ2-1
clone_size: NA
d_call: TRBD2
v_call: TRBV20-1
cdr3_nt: TGCAGTGCTAGAGACCCCCGGGGGGTTACAGAAGAGCAGTTCTTC
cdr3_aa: CSARDPRGVTEEQFF

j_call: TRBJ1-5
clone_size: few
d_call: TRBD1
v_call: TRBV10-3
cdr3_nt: TGTGCCATCAGGCCGACAGGGAATAGCAATCAGCCCCAGCATTTT
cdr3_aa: CAIRPTGNSNQPQHF

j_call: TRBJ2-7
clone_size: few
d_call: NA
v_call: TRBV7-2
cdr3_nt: TGTGCCAGCAGCTTAGGGACAACCCACTACGAGCAGTACTTC
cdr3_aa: CASSLGTTHYEQYF

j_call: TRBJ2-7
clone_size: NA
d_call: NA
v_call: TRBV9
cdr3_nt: TGTGCCAGCAGCGTAGTAGTTGGCACCGAGCAGTACTTC
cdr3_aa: CASSVVVGTEQYF

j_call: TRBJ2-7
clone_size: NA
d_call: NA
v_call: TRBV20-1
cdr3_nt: TGCAGTGCGGGAAAAGACGTCTCCTACGAGCAGTACTTC
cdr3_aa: CSAGKDVSYEQYF

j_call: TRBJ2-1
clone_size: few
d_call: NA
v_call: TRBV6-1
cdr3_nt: TGTGCCAGCAGTCTCCCAAGACTAGGCGTCTACAATGAGCAGTTCTTC
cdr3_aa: CASSLPRLGVYNEQFF

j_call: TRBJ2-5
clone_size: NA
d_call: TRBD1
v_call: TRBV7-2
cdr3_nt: TGTGCCAGCAGCTTAGGCGGACAGGGCCAGTACTTC
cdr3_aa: CASSLGGQGQYF

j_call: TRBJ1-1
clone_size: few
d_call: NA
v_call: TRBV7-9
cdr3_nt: TGTGCCAGCAGCTTCTGGGGGGATGAAGCTTTCTTT
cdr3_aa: CASSFWGDEAFF

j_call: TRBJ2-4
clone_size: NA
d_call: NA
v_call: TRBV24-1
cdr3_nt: TGTGCCACCAGTGATGCGGGACGAGAAAACATTCAGTACTTC
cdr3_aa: CATSDAGRENIQYF

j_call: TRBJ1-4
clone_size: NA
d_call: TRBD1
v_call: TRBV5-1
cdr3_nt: TGCGCCAGCAGCATAGGGACAGCCGACCATGAAAAACTGTTTTTT
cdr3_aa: CASSIGTADHEKLFF

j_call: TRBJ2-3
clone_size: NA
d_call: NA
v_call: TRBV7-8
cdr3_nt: TGTGCCAGCAGCTTAGCGAGGTTAACCAGCAGGAGCACAGATACGCAGTATTTT
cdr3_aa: CASSLARLTSRSTDTQYF

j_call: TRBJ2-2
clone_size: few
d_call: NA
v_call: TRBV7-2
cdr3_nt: TGTGCCAGCAGCTTAGCTGCTGTGGGGCGTCTGTTTGCCGGGGAGCTGTTTTTT
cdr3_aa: CASSLAAVGRLFAGELFF

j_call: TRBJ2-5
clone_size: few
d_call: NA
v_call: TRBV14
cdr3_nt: TGTGCCAGCAGCCAAGAGGGAGTTAAAGAGACCCAGTACTTC
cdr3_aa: CASSQEGVKETQYF

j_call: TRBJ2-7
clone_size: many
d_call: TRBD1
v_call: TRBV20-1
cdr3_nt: TGCAGTGGGACAGGCTCCTACGAGCAGTACTTC
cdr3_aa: CSGTGSYEQYF

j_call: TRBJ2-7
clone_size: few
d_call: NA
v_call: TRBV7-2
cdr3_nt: TGTGCCAGCAGCTTCAGTGCGGGCTTGCGCGAGCAGTACTTC
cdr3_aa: CASSFSAGLREQYF

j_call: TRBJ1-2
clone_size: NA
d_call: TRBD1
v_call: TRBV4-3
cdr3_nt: TGCGCCAGTTCCGGACAGGGAGTGGAAGGCTACACCTTC
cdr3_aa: CASSGQGVEGYTF

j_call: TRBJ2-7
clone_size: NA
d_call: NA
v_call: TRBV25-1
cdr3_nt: TGTGCCAGCAGTGACCAGACAGGTGGCTACGAGCAGTACTTC
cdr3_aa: CASSDQTGGYEQYF

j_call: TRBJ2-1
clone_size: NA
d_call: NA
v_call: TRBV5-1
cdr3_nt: TGCGCCAGCAGCTTGCAGCGGCTGGAGGAGCAGTTCTTC
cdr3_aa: CASSLQRLEEQFF

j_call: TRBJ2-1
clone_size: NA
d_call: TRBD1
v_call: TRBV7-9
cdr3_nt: TGTGCCAGCAGCTACCCGGGACAGAGCCCTTACAATGAGCAGTTCTTC
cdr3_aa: CASSYPGQSPYNEQFF

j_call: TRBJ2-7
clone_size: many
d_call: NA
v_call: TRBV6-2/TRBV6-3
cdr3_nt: TGTGCCAGCAGGCAGGTTTGGGGTGGCTCCTACGAGCAGTACTTC
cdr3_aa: CASRQVWGGSYEQYF

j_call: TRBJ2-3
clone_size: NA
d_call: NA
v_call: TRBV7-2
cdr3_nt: TGTGCCAGCAGCTTAGGCGGTTCCGCTGGGACGCAGTATTTT
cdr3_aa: CASSLGGSAGTQYF

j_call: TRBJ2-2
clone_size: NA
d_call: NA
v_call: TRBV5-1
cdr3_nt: TGCGCCAGCAGCTTAACAACTACGAACACCGGGGAGCTGTTTTTT
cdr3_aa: CASSLTTTNTGELFF

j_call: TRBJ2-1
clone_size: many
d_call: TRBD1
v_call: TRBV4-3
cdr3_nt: TGCGCCAGCAGCCAAAGTCCAGGGGGCGTGCCCTACAATGAGCAGTTCTTC
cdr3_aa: CASSQSPGGVPYNEQFF

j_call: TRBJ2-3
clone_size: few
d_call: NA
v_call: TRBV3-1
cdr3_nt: TGTGCCAGCAGCACCCGATCCCTTGATCCGCAGTATTTT
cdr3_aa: CASSTRSLDPQYF

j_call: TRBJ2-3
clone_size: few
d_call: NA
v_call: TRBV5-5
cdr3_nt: TGTGCCAGCAGCTTTTACCGATCAGATACGCAGTATTTT
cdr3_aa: CASSFYRSDTQYF